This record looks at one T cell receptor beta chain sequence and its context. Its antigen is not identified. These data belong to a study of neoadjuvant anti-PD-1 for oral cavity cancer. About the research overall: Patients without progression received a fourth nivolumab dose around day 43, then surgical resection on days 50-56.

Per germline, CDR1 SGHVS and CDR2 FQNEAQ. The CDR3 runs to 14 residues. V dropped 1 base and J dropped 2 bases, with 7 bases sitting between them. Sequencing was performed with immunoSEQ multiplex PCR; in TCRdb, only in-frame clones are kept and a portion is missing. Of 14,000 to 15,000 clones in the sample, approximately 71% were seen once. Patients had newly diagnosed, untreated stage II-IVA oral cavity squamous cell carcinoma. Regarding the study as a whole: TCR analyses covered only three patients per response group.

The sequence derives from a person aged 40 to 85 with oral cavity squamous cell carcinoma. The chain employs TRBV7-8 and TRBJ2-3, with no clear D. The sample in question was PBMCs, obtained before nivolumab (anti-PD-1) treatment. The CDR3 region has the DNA TGTGCCAGCAGCTTAGACCACCACACAGATACGCAGTATTTT. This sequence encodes CASSLDHHTDTQYF.